This entry lists 11 T cell receptor beta chains sequenced from one sample in a study of early T cells in non-severe SARS-CoV-2 infection. MiXCR, applied by TCRdb to the 5' RACE reads, yields one record per CDR3 protein. The sample records approximately 50,000 distinct CDR3 sequences, about 11% being singletons. Sequencing was performed on whole blood. These TCRs come from an adult who was a healthcare worker with PCR-confirmed SARS-CoV-2 infection or an uninfected control (not recorded which).

For this clonotype: A much larger clonotype is one base distant, so this may be a read error. The gene calls are TRBV6-2 or TRBV6-3 and TRBJ1-1, with D possibly TRBD1 on 5 matching bases. V lost 4 bases and J lost 4, with 19 bases in between. The CDR3 spans 16 residues. Germline CDR1 reads MNHEY; CDR2 reads SVGEGT. The CDR3 loop reads CASSSLSSVGGTEAFF. CDR3 DNA sequence: TGTGCCAGCAGTTCTCTTTCTAGTGTCGGGGGCACTGAAGCTTTCTTT.

V is TRBV7-2 and J is TRBJ1-2; 7 bases fit TRBD1. Germline values: CDR1 SGHTA, CDR2 FQGNSA. Losses at the gene ends were 7 bases for V and 4 bases for J; bases not matched to a gene: 15. This CDR3 comprises 16 residues. The CDR3 coding sequence is TGTGCCAGCATCCCCCGAGGGGGACAGAGTTTCTATGGCTACACCTTC. It translates to CASIPRGGQSFYGYTF.

Ten or more counts support this clonotype. Its ends do not fully match the called genes, so a read error is possible. The rearrangement uses TRBV7-7 and TRBJ2-5; 13 nucleotides agree with TRBD2. The germline V gene encodes CDR1 SSHAT and CDR2 FNYEAQ (reference sequence). The CDR3 is 16 residues long. CDR3: CASSRGTSGVKETQYF. CDR3 DNA sequence: TGTGCTAGCAGCCGAGGGACTAGCGGGGTTAAAGAGACCCAGTACTTC.

The table lists this clonotype with many counts. V and J are TRBV2 and TRBJ1-4, with D hard to call. The CDR3 has 13 amino acids. V lost 8 bases, J lost 1 base, and 8 bases lay in between. The germline V gene encodes CDR1 SNHLY and CDR2 FYNNEI. CDR3 nucleotides: TGTGCCAGCGTAAGAATAACTAATGAAAAACTGTTTTTT. Translated, it gives CASVRITNEKLFF.

At least ten counts were recorded for this clonotype. J is TRBJ2-1 and V is TRBV4-1, with TRBD2 matching over 10 bases. Germline loops: CDR1 MGHRA, CDR2 YSYEKL. V lost 1 base, J lost 8 bases, and 11 bases stayed unmatched. CDR3 length equals 17 residues. DNA for the CDR3: TGCGCCAGCAGCCAAGTTTTGTCGGGACTAGCGTTCGATGAGCAGTTCTTC. It codes for CASSQVLSGLAFDEQFF.

This clonotype was seen many times. The V gene is TRBV20-1, the J gene TRBJ1-1; possible D gene TRBD1, 6 bases. The CDR3 extends over 13 amino acids. CDR1 and CDR2 from the germline V gene are DFQATT and SNEGSKA (reference sequence). Trimming stripped 3 bases from V and 4 bases from J, with 12 bases between. The CDR3 reads CSASAGVLTEAFF. CDR3 coding DNA: TGCAGTGCTAGCGCAGGGGTCCTCACTGAAGCTTTCTTT.

This clonotype was recorded at least ten times. The chain is built from TRBV6-2 or TRBV6-3 and TRBJ2-1, with TRBD2 as a possible D gene (6 bases). The CDR3 loop spans 14 amino acids. Germline CDR1 reads MNHEY; CDR2 reads SVGEGT. With 8 bases removed from V and 1 base from J, the gap between germline ends came to 12 bases. The CDR3 nucleotides read TGTGCCAGCGAGGGACTGGATTCCTACAATGAGCAGTTCTTC. Protein sequence: CASEGLDSYNEQFF.

This chain connects TRBV20-1 to TRBJ2-4, with TRBD1 matching over 9 bases. The ends lost 4 bases at V and 8 bases at J; junction bases unmatched: 12. CDR3 length: 15 residues. Germline CDR1 DFQATT, CDR2 SNEGSKA (reference sequence). The CDR3 is CSAKKPGQGPDIQYF. CDR3 nucleotides: TGCAGTGCTAAAAAGCCGGGACAGGGTCCGGACATTCAGTACTTC.

There are many counts of this clonotype. J is TRBJ2-1 and V is TRBV6-2 or TRBV6-3; D call uncertain. V shed 8 bases and J shed 2 bases, with 10 bases lying between them. Per germline, CDR1 MNHEY and CDR2 SVGEGT. This CDR3 comprises 13 residues. CDR3 sequence (DNA): TGTGCCAGCGAAGGGCAGGCCTACAATGAGCAGTTCTTC. Its translation is CASEGQAYNEQFF.

This clonotype came up many times. J is TRBJ2-7 and V is TRBV5-1; 8 bases map to TRBD2. The CDR3 runs to 15 residues. V lost 1 base, J lost 2 bases, and 5 bases stayed unmatched. Germline loops: CDR1 SGHRS, CDR2 YFSETQ. Written as DNA, the CDR3 is TGCGCCAGCAGCTTGACTTTTAGCGGGGCCTACGAGCAGTACTTC. Its translation: CASSLTFSGAYEQYF.

The rearrangement joins TRBV7-2 to TRBJ1-2; no definite D call. V lost 5 bases and J lost 3, with 10 bases in between. Germline loops: CDR1 SGHTA, CDR2 FQGNSA. The CDR3 has 13 amino acids. The CDR3: CASSPSMHYGYTF. Here the CDR3 DNA reads TGTGCCAGCAGCCCTTCAATGCACTATGGCTACACCTTC.